This T cell receptor (beta chain) was retrieved from a study of Graves' ophthalmopathy and Graves' hyperthyroidism. Germline-derived CDR1 and CDR2 are DFQATT and SNEGSKA (reference sequence). CDR3 length: 14 residues. With 1 base removed from V and 1 base from J, the gap between germline ends came to 10 bases. This clonotype was observed at least ten times. RNA transcripts served as template for amplifying TCR beta CDR3 sequences. RT-PCR with HTBI primers came first, then second-round multiplex PCR. TCRdb processed the multiplex PCR reads anew with MiXCR; each CDR3 protein has one entry. The sample includes roughly 300,000 distinct CDR3 sequences, roughly 16% of them seen just once.

The sequencing sample was made of peripheral blood. The J gene is TRBJ1-2, the V gene TRBV20-1; D unresolved. The sequence derives from an adult man with Graves' ophthalmopathy. The chain's CDR3 is CSARARRGNYGYTF. The CDR3 nucleotides are TGCAGTGCTAGAGCTAGACGCGGTAACTATGGCTACACCTTC.